This T cell receptor (beta chain) was captured in a study of shared clonotypes between healthy human individuals. Sequenced by immunoSEQ multiplex PCR; TCRdb stores in-frame clones only, minus some. The sample holds about 1.5 million clones, 98% seen once. Study conclusions and caveats: The sharing of roughly 5% of naive CD4 clonotypes was seen across a handful of donors.

V lost 6 bases and J 1 base, leaving 12 bases between the germline ends. Germline V gene lookup returns CDR1 MDHEN and CDR2 SYDVKM. The CDR3 has 15 amino acids. With respect to this clone: No antigen is known for it. Other DNA sequences within the sample encode an identical CDR3.

This receptor was identified in a man aged 25-40 years in good health. V is TRBV28 and J is TRBJ2-2; D is perhaps TRBD2 (6 bases). The specimen sequenced was naive CD4+ T cells sorted from blood. The subset here: CD45RA+ positively selected. DNA of the CDR3: TGTGCCAGCAGACCCGGGACTCTGAACACCGGGGAGCTGTTTTTT. Residues: CASRPGTLNTGELFF.